The 8 T cell receptor beta chains given below trace back to one sample, sequenced in a study of cytomegalovirus exposure and HLA in healthy donors (TCRdb year 2017). The method was the immunoSEQ multiplex PCR assay. For the multiplex PCR, a mixture combining 60 forward primers for TCR Vbeta segments and 13 reverse primers for TCR Jbeta segments was used. TCRdb re-hosts the immuneACCESS table, in-frame sequences only. Its copies lack some clones; in the studies checked, an unresolved V gene accounts for under half of them, and the cause for the rest is not known. The sample data list about 160,000 clones, and around 88% of these were observed just once. The top ten constitute 0.85% of the sample. Sequencing was done on a sample of PBMCs. These receptors were taken from a woman aged 25 to 39 in good health and CMV-seronegative.

This clone has a single count. This specimen includes other DNA sequences encoding the same CDR3. The rearrangement joins TRBV30 to TRBJ2-7, with 9 bases identical to TRBD1. J lost 4 bases, V lost 4 bases, and 11 bases had no gene match. This CDR3 is 15 amino acids long. CDR1 GTSNPN and CDR2 SVGIG come from the germline V gene (reference sequence). The CDR3 here is CAWKTLETGGYEQYF. Here the CDR3 DNA reads TGTGCCTGGAAAACCCTTGAGACAGGGGGATACGAGCAGTACTTC.

This clone occurred a few times. The V gene is TRBV7-2, the J gene TRBJ2-7; TRBD2 matches 11 bases. J lost 3 bases, V lost 1 base, and 2 bases had no gene match. From germline, CDR1 is SGHTA and CDR2 FQGNSA. The CDR3 is 15 amino acids. The CDR3 region is CASSLDGTSGYEQYF. CDR3 nucleotide sequence: TGTGCCAGCAGCTTAGACGGGACTAGCGGCTACGAGCAGTACTTC.

The chain has TRBV7-8 and TRBJ1-3; D is undetermined. Germline loops: CDR1 SGHVS, CDR2 FQNEAQ. The length of the CDR3 is 15 residues. Trimming removed 0 bases from V and 7 bases from J, with 13 bases in between. The CDR3: CASSLARAGGNTIYF. In DNA form, the CDR3 reads TGTGCCAGCAGCTTAGCGAGGGCAGGAGGGAACACCATATATTTT.

The chain has TRBV28 and TRBJ1-3, with TRBD1 as a possible D gene (5 bases). CDR1 is MDHEN, CDR2 SYDVKM, per germline. This CDR3 region has 14 residues. With 6 bases removed from V and 3 bases from J, the gap between germline ends came to 12 bases. This CDR3 reads CASSPWGGGNTIYF. The CDR3 bases are TGTGCCAGCAGCCCCTGGGGCGGTGGAAACACCATATATTTT.

The V and J genes are TRBV7-3 and TRBJ2-3; 11 bases are a match to TRBD2. Per germline, CDR1 SGHTA and CDR2 FQGTGA. V lost 5 bases to trimming and J lost 6 bases; unmatched junction nucleotides: 7. CDR3 length equals 15 residues. The CDR3: CASSLTSGIGDTQYF. The DNA for the CDR3 is TGTGCCAGCAGCCTGACTAGCGGGATCGGGGATACGCAGTATTTT.

The chain joins TRBV6-5 to TRBJ2-7; TRBD2 matches 8 bases. The trim removed 5 bases at V and 3 bases at J, leaving 9 bases unmatched. The CDR3 length is 15 residues. The germline gives CDR1 MNHEY, CDR2 SVGAGI. The CDR3 region has the DNA TGTGCCAGCAGTCCAACCGGGACTAGTATCTACGAGCAGTACTTC. This encodes CASSPTGTSIYEQYF.

V and J are TRBV2 and TRBJ2-2; 7 bases fit TRBD2. The CDR3 is 17 residues long. The V and J ends lost 1 base and 7 bases, in that order; junction bases with no gene match: 12. Per the germline V gene, CDR1 is SNHLY and CDR2 is FYNNEI. The CDR3, as DNA: TGTGCCAGCAGTGAAGGGGGGAGCGGGATCATCAGCGGGGAGCTGTTTTTT. Translated, it gives CASSEGGSGIISGELFF.

This clone was seen more than once but under ten times. The chain is built from TRBV6-5 and TRBJ1-5, with a possible D match to TRBD1 (5 bases). This CDR3 is built from 13 residues. Trimming pared 0 bases from V and 15 bases from J, leaving 15 bases between. Germline V gene data show CDR1 as MNHEY and CDR2 as SVGAGI. The CDR3 region has the DNA TGTGCCAGCAGTTACTCGAACTTAGGGGCTAGGCATTTT. This gives the protein CASSYSNLGARHF.